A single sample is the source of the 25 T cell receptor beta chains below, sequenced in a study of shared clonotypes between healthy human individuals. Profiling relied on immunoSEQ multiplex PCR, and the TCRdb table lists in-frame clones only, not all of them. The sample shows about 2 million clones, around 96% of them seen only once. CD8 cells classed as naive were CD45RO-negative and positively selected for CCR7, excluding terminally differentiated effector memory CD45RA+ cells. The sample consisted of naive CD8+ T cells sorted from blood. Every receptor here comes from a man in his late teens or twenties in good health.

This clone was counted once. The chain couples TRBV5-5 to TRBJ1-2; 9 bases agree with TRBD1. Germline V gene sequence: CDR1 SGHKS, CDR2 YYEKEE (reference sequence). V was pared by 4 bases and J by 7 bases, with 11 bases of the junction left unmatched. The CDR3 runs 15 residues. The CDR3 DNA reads TGTGCCAGCAGCCAAGGGACAGGGTGGAACGTTGGCTACACCTTC. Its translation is CASSQGTGWNVGYTF.

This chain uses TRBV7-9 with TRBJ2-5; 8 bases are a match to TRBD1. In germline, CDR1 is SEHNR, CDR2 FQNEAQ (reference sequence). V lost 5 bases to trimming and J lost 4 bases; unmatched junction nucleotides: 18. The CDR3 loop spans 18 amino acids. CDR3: CASSRSDRTGGLGETQYF. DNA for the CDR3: TGTGCCAGCAGCCGTTCTGACCGTACAGGGGGTCTGGGAGAGACCCAGTACTTC.

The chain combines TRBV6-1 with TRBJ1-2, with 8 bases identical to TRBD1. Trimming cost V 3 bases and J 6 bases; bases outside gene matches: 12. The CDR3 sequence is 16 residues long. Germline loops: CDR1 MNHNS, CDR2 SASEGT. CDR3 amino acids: CASSDMDRVIQDGYTF. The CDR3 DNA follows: TGTGCCAGCAGTGATATGGACAGGGTTATCCAGGATGGCTACACCTTC.

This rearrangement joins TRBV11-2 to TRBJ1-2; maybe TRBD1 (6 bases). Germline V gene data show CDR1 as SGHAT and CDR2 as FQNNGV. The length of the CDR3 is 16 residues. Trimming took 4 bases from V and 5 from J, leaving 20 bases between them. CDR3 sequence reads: CASSSSLDSGTYGYTF. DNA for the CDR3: TGTGCCAGCAGCTCATCCTTGGACAGTGGAACATATGGCTACACCTTC.

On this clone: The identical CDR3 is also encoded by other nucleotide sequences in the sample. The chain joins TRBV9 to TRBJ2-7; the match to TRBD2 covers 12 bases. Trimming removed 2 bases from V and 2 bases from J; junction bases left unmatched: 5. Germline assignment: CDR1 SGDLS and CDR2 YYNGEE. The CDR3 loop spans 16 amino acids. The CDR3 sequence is CASSVAGLAGTYEQYF. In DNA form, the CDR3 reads TGTGCCAGCAGCGTCGCCGGACTAGCGGGAACCTACGAGCAGTACTTC.

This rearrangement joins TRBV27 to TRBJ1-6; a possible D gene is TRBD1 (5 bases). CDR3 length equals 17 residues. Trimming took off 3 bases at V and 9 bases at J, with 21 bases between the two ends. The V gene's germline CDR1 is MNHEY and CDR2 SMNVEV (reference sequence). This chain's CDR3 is CASSFLDTGHLTSPLHF. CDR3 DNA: TGTGCCAGCAGTTTTCTGGACACAGGTCACTTAACTTCACCCCTCCACTTT.

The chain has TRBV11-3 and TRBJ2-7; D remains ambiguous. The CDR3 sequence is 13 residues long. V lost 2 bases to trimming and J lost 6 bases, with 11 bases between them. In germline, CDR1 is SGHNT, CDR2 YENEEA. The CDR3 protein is CASSLRRVPEQYF. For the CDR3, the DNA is TGTGCCAGCAGCTTAAGGCGAGTCCCCGAGCAGTACTTC.

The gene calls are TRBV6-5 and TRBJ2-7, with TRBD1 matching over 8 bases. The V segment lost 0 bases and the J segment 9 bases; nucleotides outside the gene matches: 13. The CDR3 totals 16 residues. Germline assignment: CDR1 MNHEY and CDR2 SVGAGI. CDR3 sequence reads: CASSYSMGQAAFGQYF. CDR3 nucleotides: TGTGCCAGCAGTTACTCGATGGGACAGGCGGCCTTCGGGCAGTACTTC.

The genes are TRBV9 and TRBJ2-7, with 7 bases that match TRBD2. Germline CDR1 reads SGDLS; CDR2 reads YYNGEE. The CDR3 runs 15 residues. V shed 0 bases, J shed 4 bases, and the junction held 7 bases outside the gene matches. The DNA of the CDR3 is TGTGCCAGCAGCGTAGGTCGGGACTACTTGTACGAGCAGTACTTC. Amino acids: CASSVGRDYLYEQYF.

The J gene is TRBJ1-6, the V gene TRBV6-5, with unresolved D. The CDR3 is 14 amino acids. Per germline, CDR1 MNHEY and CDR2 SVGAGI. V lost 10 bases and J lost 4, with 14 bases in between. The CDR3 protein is CATSTPGYNSPLHF. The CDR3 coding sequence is TGTGCCACCTCAACCCCGGGGTATAATTCACCCCTCCACTTT.

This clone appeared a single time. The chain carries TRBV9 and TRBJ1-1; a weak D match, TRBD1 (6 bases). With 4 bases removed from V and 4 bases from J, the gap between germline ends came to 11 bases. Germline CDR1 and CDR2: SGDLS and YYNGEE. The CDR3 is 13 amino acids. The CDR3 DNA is TGTGCCAGCAGCCTAGTAGGGGGCACTGAAGCTTTCTTT. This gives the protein CASSLVGGTEAFF.

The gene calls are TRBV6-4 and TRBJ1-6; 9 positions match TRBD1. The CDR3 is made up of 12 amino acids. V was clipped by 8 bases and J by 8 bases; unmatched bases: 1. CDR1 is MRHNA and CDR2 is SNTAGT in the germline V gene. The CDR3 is CASRDRDSPLHF. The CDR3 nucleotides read TGTGCCAGCCGGGACAGGGATTCACCCCTCCACTTT.

CDR3 protein: CASSLWTGPNTDTQYF. In DNA form, the CDR3 reads TGTGCCAGCAGCCTCTGGACTGGCCCGAACACAGATACGCAGTATTTT. V and J are TRBV28 and TRBJ2-3; tentative D call: TRBD2 (5 bases). This CDR3 is built from 16 residues. From germline, CDR1 is MDHEN and CDR2 SYDVKM. The ends were cut back, 6 bases at V and 2 bases at J, with 18 bases in the middle.

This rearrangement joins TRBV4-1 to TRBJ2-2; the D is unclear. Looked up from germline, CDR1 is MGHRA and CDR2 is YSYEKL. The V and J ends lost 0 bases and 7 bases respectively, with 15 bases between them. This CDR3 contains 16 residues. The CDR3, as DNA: TGCGCCAGCAGCCAAGATCGTCGGAGCGAAGGCGGGGAGCTGTTTTTT. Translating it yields CASSQDRRSEGGELFF.

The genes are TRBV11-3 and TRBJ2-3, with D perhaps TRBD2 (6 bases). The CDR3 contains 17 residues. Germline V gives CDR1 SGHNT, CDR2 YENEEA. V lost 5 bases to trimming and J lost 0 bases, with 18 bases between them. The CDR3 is CASSLGDGGPSTDTQYF. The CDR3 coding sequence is TGTGCCAGCAGCCTAGGGGACGGAGGGCCTAGCACAGATACGCAGTATTTT. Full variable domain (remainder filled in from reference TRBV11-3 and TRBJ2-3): EAGVVQSPRYKIIEKKQPVAFWCNPISGHNTLYWYLQNLGQGPELLIRYENEEAVDDSQLPKDRFSAERLKGVDSTLKIQPAELGDSAVYLCASSLGDGGPSTDTQYFGPGTRLTVL.

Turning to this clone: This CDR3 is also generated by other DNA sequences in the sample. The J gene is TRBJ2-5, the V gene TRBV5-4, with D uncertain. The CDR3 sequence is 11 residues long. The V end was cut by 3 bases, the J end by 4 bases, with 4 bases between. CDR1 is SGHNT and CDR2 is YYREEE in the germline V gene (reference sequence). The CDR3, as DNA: TGTGCCAGCAGCTCTCGAGAGACCCAGTACTTC. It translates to CASSSRETQYF.

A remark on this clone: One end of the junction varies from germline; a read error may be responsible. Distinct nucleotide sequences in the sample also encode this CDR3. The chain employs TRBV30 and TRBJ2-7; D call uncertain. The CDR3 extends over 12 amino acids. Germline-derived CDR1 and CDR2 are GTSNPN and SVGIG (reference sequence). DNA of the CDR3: TGTGCCTGGAGGGGCCCGGCAGTCGAGCAATACTTC. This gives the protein CAWRGPAVEQYF.

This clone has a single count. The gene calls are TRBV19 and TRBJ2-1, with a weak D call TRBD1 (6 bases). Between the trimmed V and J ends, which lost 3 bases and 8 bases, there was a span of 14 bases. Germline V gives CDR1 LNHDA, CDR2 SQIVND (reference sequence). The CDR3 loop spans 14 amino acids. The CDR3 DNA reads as TGTGCCAGTAGTATGCCGAACAGGGAGCATGAGCAGTTCTTC. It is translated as CASSMPNREHEQFF.

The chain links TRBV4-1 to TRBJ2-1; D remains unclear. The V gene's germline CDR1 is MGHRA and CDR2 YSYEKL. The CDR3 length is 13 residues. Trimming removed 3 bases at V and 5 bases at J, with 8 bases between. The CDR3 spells CASSHGPHNEQFF. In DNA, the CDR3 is TGCGCCAGCAGCCACGGACCCCACAATGAGCAGTTCTTC.

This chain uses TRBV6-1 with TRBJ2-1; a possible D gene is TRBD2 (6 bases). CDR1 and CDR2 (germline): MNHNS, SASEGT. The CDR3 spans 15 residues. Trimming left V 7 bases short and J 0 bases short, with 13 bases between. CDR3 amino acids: CASKSRETSYNEQFF. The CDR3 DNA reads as TGTGCCAGCAAAAGCCGGGAGACCTCCTACAATGAGCAGTTCTTC.

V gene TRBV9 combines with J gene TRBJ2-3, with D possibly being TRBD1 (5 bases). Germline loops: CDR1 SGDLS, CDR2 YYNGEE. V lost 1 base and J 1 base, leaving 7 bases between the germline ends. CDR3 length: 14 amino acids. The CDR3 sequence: CASSVSRGTDTQYF. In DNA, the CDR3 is TGTGCCAGCAGCGTAAGCAGGGGCACAGATACGCAGTATTTT. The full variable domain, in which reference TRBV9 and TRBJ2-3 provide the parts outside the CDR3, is DSGVTQTPKHLITATGQRVTLRCSPRSGDLSVYWYQQSLDQGLQFLIQYYNGEERAKGNILERFSAQQFPDLHSELNLSSLELGDSALYFCASSVSRGTDTQYFGPGTRLTVL.

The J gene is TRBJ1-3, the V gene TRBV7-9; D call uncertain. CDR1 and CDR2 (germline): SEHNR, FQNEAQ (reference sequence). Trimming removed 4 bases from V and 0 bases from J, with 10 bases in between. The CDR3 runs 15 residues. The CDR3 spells CASSSAAASGNTIYF. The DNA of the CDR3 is TGTGCCAGCAGCTCAGCGGCGGCCTCTGGAAACACCATATATTTT.

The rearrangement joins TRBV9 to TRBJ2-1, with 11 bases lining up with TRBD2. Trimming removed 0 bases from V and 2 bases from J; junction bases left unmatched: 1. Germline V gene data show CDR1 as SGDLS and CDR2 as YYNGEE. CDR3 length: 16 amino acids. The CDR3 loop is CASSVDSGGAYNEQFF. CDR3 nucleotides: TGTGCCAGCAGCGTAGATAGCGGGGGGGCCTACAATGAGCAGTTCTTC. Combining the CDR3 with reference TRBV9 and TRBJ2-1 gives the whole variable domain DSGVTQTPKHLITATGQRVTLRCSPRSGDLSVYWYQQSLDQGLQFLIQYYNGEERAKGNILERFSAQQFPDLHSELNLSSLELGDSALYFCASSVDSGGAYNEQFFGPGTRLTVL.

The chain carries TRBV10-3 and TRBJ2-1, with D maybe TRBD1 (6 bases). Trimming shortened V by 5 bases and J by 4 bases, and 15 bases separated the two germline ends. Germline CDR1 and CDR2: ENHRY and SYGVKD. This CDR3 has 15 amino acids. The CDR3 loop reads CAISNRTAIYNEQFF. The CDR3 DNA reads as TGTGCCATCAGTAACCGGACAGCCATTTACAATGAGCAGTTCTTC.

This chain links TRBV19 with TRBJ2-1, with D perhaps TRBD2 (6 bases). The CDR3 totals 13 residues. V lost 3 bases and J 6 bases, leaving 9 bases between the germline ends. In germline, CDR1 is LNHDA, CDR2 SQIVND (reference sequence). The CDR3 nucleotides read TGTGCCAGTAGTATTGCGGGGTTCAATGAGCAGTTCTTC. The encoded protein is CASSIAGFNEQFF.